The 12 T cell receptor beta chains reported below all come from one sample, sequenced in a study of T cell repertoires in cytomegalovirus infection. TCRdb reanalysed the reads using MiXCR and keeps one entry per CDR3 protein. The sample shows 100,000 to 150,000 distinct CDR3 sequences, about 32% of them seen only once. These receptors have no identified antigens. Specimen: CD8+ T cells from cultured PBMCs, collected from culture after CMV antigen stimulation. These receptors came from a human donor in good health (CMV status not recorded). Some clones in this sample may be carry-over from other donors' samples.

J is TRBJ2-7 and V is TRBV7-9, with TRBD1 matching 7 bases. J gave up 4 bases and V 4 bases, and 10 bases lay outside the gene matches. Germline V gene data show CDR1 as SEHNR and CDR2 as FQNEAQ (reference sequence). This CDR3 spans 15 amino acids. CDR3 bases: TGTGCCAGCAGCTCGCGACAGGGTAGAGGATACGAGCAGTACTTC. As protein: CASSSRQGRGYEQYF.

This clonotype was counted many times. The CDR3 spells CASSLSDSGNTIYF. DNA of the CDR3: TGTGCCAGCAGCTTATCGGACTCTGGAAACACCATATATTTT. The chain is built from TRBV7-2 and TRBJ1-3; no clear D. V was pared by 2 bases and J by 0 bases, with 5 bases between. From germline, CDR1 is SGHTA and CDR2 FQGNSA. The CDR3 runs 14 residues.

V usage is TRBV6-2 or TRBV6-3 and J usage is TRBJ2-6; D gene ambiguous. The CDR3 totals 16 residues. The germline gives CDR1 MNHEY, CDR2 SVGEGT. Trimming left V 2 bases short and J 0 bases short, with 8 bases between. The DNA of the CDR3 is TGTGCCAGCAGTTACGAACAACTCTCTGGGGCCAACGTCCTGACTTTC. Its translation is CASSYEQLSGANVLTF.

The chain recombines TRBV7-2 with TRBJ1-5, with D possibly matching TRBD1 (6 bases). Per the germline V gene, CDR1 is SGHTA and CDR2 is FQGNSA. Trimming shortened V by 7 bases and J by 6 bases, and 13 bases separated the two germline ends. This CDR3 spans 13 amino acids. The CDR3 region has the DNA TGTGCCAGCAACCCAAGGGGGGGTCAGCCCCAGCATTTT. Translating it yields CASNPRGGQPQHF.

This clonotype showed up just once. V and J are TRBV7-6 and TRBJ1-4, with a weak D call TRBD1 (5 bases). Trimming took 5 bases from V and 7 from J, leaving 26 bases between them. Germline CDR1 SGHVS, CDR2 FNYEAQ. The length of the CDR3 is 18 residues. CDR3 bases: TGTGCCAGCAGCCCTAATCTTTTTCGGAGGGGCATAAGTGAAAAACTGTTTTTT. This encodes CASSPNLFRRGISEKLFF.

The genes are TRBV20-1 and TRBJ2-7; weak D call: TRBD2 (5 bases). Between the trimmed V and J ends, which lost 0 bases and 3 bases, there was a span of 12 bases. Germline lookup yields CDR1 DFQATT and CDR2 SNEGSKA (reference sequence). The CDR3 runs to 14 residues. This CDR3 reads CSARDLGSGYEQYF. The CDR3 bases are TGCAGTGCTAGAGATTTGGGGAGCGGCTACGAGCAGTACTTC.

The gene calls are TRBV7-9 and TRBJ1-2; TRBD1 aligns across 8 bases. The CDR3 is made up of 14 amino acids. J lost 4 bases, V lost 6 bases, and 7 bases had no gene match. Germline CDR1 is SEHNR and CDR2 is FQNEAQ (reference sequence). Written as DNA, the CDR3 is TGTGCCAGCAGTCCAGGGGGCGCGGGCTATGGCTACACCTTC. Protein sequence: CASSPGGAGYGYTF.

This sequence joins TRBV20-1 and TRBJ2-7; D is undetermined. Germline loops: CDR1 DFQATT, CDR2 SNEGSKA (reference sequence). V lost 0 bases, J lost 2 bases, and 11 bases lay in between. The CDR3 runs to 14 residues. CDR3 in amino acids: CSAREVARTYEQYF. For the CDR3, the DNA is TGCAGTGCTAGAGAGGTAGCCAGGACCTACGAGCAGTACTTC.

This clonotype was found once. This may be a read error, as it is one base from a much larger clone. The chain is built from TRBV7-8 and TRBJ2-1; unclear D gene. CDR3 length: 13 amino acids. In germline, CDR1 is SGHVS, CDR2 FQNEAQ. The V and J ends lost 3 bases and 11 bases respectively, with 14 bases between them. CDR3: CASSFWLGNKQFF. The CDR3 DNA reads as TGTGCCAGCAGCTTTTGGTTGGGTAATAAGCAGTTCTTC.

The chain uses TRBV27 and TRBJ2-3; D uncertain. Trimming took 11 bases from V and 4 from J, leaving 10 bases between them. Germline V gene data show CDR1 as MNHEY and CDR2 as SMNVEV (reference sequence). The length of the CDR3 is 11 residues. The CDR3 sequence: CAARNADTQYF. The CDR3 nucleotides are TGTGCCGCCCGAAACGCAGATACGCAGTATTTT.

V gene TRBV6-2 or TRBV6-3 combines with J gene TRBJ2-5; D not certain. Germline CDR1 reads MNHEY; CDR2 reads SVGEGT. V was pared by 4 bases and J by 7 bases, with 19 bases between. The CDR3 is 15 residues long. CDR3 in DNA: TGTGCCAGCAGTTCGAAAAAAGAATTTGCGAGGACCCAGTACTTC. This gives the protein CASSSKKEFARTQYF.

The chain is built from TRBV13 and TRBJ2-3; the D gene could be TRBD1 or TRBD2 (5 bases each). This CDR3 spans 16 amino acids. Germline CDR1 PRHDT, CDR2 FYEKMQ (reference sequence). With 6 bases removed from V and 4 bases from J, the gap between germline ends came to 20 bases. CDR3 nucleotides: TGTGCCAGCAGGCTAGTCGAAGAGGGGTTTGCAGATACGCAGTATTTT. Translated: CASRLVEEGFADTQYF.